This section outlines one TCR beta chain sequence together with its context. The CDR3 runs to 15 residues. Germline-derived CDR1 and CDR2 are SGHNT and YYREEE (reference sequence). V dropped 4 bases and J dropped 2; count of bases not matched to a gene: 6. The source of the sample is a study of blood T cell repertoires in COVID-19. Study as a whole: Collection of acute and convalescent COVID-19 samples took place in the United States, Italy and Spain. T cells, B-cell-depleted T cells, or PBMCs provided the cDNA or gDNA that served as material.

The assay was immunoSEQ multiplex PCR, and TCRdb's table has in-frame clones only and misses some. The data show roughly 140,000 clones, 80% seen once. The chain links TRBV5-4 to TRBJ2-7, with 10 bases lining up with TRBD1. The source material was peripheral blood. The source is a man in his 70s who had recovered from COVID-19. The CDR3 spells CASSPGTGDPYEQYF. CDR3 coding DNA: TGTGCCAGCAGCCCAGGGACAGGGGACCCCTACGAGCAGTACTTC.